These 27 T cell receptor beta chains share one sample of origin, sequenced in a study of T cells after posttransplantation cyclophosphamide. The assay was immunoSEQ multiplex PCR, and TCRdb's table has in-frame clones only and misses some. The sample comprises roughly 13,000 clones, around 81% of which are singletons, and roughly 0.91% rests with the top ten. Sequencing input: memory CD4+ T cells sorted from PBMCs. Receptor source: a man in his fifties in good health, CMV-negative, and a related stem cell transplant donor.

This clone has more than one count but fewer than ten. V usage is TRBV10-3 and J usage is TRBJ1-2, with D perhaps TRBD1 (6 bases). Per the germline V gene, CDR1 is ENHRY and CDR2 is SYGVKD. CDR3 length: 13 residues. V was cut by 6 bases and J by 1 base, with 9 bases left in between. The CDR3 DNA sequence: TGTGCCATCAGGGACAGTCGTAACTATGGCTACACCTTC. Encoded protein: CAIRDSRNYGYTF.

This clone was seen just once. The CDR3 region has the DNA TGTGCCAGCTTAATACAGGGTAGGTCCTACGAGCAGTACTTC. Translation: CASLIQGRSYEQYF. The V call is TRBV6-1, the J call TRBJ2-7; weak D call: TRBD1 (6 bases). There are 14 residues in the CDR3. Looked up from germline, CDR1 is MNHNS and CDR2 is SASEGT. Trimming removed 8 bases from V and 1 base from J, with 15 bases in between.

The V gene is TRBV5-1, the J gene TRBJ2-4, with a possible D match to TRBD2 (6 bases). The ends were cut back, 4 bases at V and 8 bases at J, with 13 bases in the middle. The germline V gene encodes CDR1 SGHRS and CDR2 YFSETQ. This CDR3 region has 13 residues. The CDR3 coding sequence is TGCGCCAGCAGCCAGCCGGGAGAAGACATTCAGTACTTC. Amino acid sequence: CASSQPGEDIQYF.

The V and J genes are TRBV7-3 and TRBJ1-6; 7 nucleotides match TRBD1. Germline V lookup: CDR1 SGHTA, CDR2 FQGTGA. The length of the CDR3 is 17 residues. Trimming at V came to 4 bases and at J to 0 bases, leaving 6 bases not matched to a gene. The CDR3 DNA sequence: TGTGCCAGCAGCTACCAGACAGGGAACTCCTATAATTCACCCCTCCACTTT. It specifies CASSYQTGNSYNSPLHF.

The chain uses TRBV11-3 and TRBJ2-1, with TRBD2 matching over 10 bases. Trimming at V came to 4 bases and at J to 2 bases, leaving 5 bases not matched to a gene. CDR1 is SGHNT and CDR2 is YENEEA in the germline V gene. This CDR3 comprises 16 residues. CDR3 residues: CASSSRTSGPYNEQFF. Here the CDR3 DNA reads TGTGCCAGCAGCTCCCGGACTAGCGGCCCCTACAATGAGCAGTTCTTC.

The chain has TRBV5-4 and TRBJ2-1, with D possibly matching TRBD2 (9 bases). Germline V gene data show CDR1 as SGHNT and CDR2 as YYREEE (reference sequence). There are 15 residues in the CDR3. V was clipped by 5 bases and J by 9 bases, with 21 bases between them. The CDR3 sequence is CASSFGSSGTGEQFF. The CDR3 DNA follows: TGTGCCAGCAGTTTCGGTTCTAGCGGGACAGGTGAGCAGTTCTTC.

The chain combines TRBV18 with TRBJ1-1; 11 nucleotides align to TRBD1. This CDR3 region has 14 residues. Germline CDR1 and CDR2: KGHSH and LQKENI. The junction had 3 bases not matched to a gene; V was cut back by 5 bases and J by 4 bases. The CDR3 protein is CASSSDRGPTEAFF. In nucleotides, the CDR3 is TGTGCCAGCTCATCGGACAGGGGGCCCACTGAAGCTTTCTTT.

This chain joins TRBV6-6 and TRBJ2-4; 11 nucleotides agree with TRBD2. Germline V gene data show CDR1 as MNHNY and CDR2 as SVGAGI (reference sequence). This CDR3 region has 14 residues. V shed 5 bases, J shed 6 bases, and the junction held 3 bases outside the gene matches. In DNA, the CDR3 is TGTGCCAGCAGTGGAGGGACTAGCGGAAACATTCAGTACTTC. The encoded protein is CASSGGTSGNIQYF.

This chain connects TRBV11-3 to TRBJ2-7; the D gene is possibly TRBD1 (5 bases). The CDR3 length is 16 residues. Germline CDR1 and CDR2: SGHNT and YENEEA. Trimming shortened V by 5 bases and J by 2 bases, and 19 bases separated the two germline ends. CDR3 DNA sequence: TGTGCCAGCAGCCAAGGGGCAGTGCCTACTCCCTACGAGCAGTACTTC. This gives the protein CASSQGAVPTPYEQYF.

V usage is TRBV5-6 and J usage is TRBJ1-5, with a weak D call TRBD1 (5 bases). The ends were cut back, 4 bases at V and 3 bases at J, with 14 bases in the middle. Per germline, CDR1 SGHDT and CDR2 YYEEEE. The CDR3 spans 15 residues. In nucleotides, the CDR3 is TGTGCCAGCAGCCTCGATGGGGGGTACAATCAGCCCCAGCATTTT. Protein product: CASSLDGGYNQPQHF.

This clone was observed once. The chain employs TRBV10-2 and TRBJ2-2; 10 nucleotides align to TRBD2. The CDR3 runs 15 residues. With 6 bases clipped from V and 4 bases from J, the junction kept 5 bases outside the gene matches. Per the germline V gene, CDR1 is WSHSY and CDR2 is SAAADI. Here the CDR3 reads CASRRAGGGTGELFF. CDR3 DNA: TGCGCCAGCAGAAGAGCGGGAGGGGGCACCGGGGAGCTGTTTTTT.

The CDR3 bases are TGTGCCAGCAGCGTGGGACAGGGGAGCTCCTACGAGCAGTACTTC. Its translation: CASSVGQGSSYEQYF. The chain carries TRBV5-6 and TRBJ2-7; TRBD1 matches at 10 bases. With 4 bases clipped from V and 0 bases from J, the junction kept 4 bases outside the gene matches. The CDR3 loop spans 15 amino acids. The germline V gene has CDR1 SGHDT and CDR2 YYEEEE.

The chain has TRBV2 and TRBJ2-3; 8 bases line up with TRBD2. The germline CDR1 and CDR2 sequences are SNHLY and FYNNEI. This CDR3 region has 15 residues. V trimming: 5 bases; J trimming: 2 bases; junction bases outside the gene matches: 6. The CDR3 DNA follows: TGTGCCAGCAGTACAAGCGGGAGAATCACAGATACGCAGTATTTT. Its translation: CASSTSGRITDTQYF.

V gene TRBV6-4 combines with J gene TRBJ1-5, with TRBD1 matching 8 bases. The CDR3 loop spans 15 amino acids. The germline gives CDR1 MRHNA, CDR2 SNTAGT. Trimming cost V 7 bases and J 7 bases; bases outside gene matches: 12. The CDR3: CASTPEDRVRQPQHF. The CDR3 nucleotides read TGTGCCAGCACCCCCGAGGACAGGGTAAGACAGCCCCAGCATTTT.

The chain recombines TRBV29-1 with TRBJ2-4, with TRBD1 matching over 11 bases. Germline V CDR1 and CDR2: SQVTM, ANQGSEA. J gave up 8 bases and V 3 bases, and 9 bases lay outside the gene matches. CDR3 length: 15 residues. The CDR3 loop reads CSVDSWGQGGDIQYF. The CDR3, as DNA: TGCAGCGTTGACTCGTGGGGACAGGGGGGGGACATTCAGTACTTC.

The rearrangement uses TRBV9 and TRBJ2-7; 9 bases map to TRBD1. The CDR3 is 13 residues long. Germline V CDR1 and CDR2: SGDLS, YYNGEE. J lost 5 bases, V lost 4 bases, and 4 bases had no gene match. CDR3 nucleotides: TGTGCCAGCAGCACAGGGGGCATCCACGAGCAGTACTTC. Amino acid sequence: CASSTGGIHEQYF.

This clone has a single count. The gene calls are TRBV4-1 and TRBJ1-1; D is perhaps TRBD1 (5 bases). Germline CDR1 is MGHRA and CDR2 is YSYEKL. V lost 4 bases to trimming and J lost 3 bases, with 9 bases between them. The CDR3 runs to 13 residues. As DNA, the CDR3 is TGCGCCAGCAGCCTCGGACACGACACTGAAGCTTTCTTT. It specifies CASSLGHDTEAFF.

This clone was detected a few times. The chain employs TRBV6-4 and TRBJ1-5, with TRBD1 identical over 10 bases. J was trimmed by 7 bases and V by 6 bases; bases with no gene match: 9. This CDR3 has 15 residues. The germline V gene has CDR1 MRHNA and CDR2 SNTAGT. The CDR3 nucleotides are TGTGCCAGCAGCATGACAGGGGGCGCCCACCAGCCCCAGCATTTT. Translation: CASSMTGGAHQPQHF.

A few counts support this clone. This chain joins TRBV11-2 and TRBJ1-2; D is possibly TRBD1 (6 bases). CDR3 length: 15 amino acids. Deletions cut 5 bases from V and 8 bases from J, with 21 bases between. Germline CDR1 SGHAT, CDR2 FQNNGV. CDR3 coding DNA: TGTGCCAGCAGCCCTACAGGGCGTCATACGAGGGGCTACACCTTC. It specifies CASSPTGRHTRGYTF.

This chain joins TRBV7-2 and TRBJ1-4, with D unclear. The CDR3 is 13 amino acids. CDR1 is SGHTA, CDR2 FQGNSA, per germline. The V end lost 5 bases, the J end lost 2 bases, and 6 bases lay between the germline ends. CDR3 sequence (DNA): TGTGCCAGCAGCCCACGGACTAATGAAAAACTGTTTTTT. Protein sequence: CASSPRTNEKLFF. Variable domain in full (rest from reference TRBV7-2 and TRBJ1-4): GAGVSQSPSNKVTEKGKDVELRCDPISGHTALYWYRQSLGQGLEFLIYFQGNSAPDKSGLPSDRFSAERTGGSVSTLTIQRTQQEDSAVYLCASSPRTNEKLFFGSGTQLSVL.

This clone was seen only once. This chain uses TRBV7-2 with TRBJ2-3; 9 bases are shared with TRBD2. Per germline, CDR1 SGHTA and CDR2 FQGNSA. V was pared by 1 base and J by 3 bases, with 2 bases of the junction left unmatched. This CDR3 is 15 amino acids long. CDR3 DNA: TGTGCCAGCAGCTTAGATAGCGGGAGTACAGATACGCAGTATTTT. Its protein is CASSLDSGSTDTQYF.

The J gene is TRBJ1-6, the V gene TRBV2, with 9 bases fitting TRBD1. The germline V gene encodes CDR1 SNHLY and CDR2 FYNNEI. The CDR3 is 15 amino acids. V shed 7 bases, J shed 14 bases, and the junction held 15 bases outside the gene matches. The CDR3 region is CASKRTGDVTGTLHF. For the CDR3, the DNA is TGTGCCAGCAAACGGACAGGGGACGTCACCGGAACCCTCCACTTT.

The DNA of the CDR3 is TGTGCCAGCAGCGTAGAGCCTGGAAACACCATATATTTT. Its protein product is CASSVEPGNTIYF. The chain has TRBV9 and TRBJ1-3; the D is unclear. V was shortened by 0 bases and J by 2 bases, with 3 bases between the two germline ends. Germline V CDR1 and CDR2: SGDLS, YYNGEE. CDR3 size: 13 residues.

DNA for the CDR3: TGTGCCAGCGAAGTCTACAATTCACCCCTCCACTTT. Encoded protein: CASEVYNSPLHF. This sequence joins TRBV2 and TRBJ1-6; D gene uncertain. V dropped 8 bases and J dropped 7 bases, with 9 bases sitting between them. Germline-derived CDR1 and CDR2 are SNHLY and FYNNEI. This CDR3 region has 12 residues.

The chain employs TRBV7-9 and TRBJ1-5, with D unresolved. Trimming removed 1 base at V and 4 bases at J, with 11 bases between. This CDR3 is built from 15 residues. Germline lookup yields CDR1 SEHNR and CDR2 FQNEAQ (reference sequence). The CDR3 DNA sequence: TGTGCCAGCAGCTTAGGACCCGGGTTTAATCAGCCCCAGCATTTT. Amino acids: CASSLGPGFNQPQHF. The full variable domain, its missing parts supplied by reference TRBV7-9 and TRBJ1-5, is DTGVSQNPRHKITKRGQNVTFRCDPISEHNRLYWYRQTLGQGPEFLTYFQNEAQLEKSRLLSDRFSAERPKGSFSTLEIQRTEQGDSAMYLCASSLGPGFNQPQHFGDGTRLSIL.

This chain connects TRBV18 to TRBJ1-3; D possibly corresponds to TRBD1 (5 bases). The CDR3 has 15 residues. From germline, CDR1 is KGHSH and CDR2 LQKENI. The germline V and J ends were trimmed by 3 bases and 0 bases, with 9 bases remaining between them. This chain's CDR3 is CASSPGQVSGNTIYF. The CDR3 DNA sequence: TGTGCCAGCTCACCGGGGCAAGTCTCTGGAAACACCATATATTTT.

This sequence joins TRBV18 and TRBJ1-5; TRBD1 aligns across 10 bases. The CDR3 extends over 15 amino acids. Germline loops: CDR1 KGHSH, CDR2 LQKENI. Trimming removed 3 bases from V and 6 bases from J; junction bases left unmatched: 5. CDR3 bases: TGTGCCAGCTCACCGACGACAGGGGGCGGTCAGCCCCAGCATTTT. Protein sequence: CASSPTTGGGQPQHF.